This TCR beta chain was identified in a study of T cell responses to AZD1222 COVID-19 vaccine. Findings and limits, study-wide: Spike-specific TCR breadth rose after two AZD1222 doses, and depth rose as well. The sample set comprised mostly white British donors with more females, and clonal diversity was possibly underestimated. Epitopes outside B.1.351 and B.1.1.7 mutated regions reportedly drew nearly half of spike TCRs.

The method was immunoSEQ multiplex PCR; TCRdb's version includes in-frame clones alone and lacks a portion of them. This table has about 190,000 clones, roughly 91% appearing once. For this clone: Its antigen remains unidentified.

The V end lost 6 bases, the J end lost 2 bases, and 11 bases lay between the germline ends. This CDR3 comprises 13 residues. The germline V gene encodes CDR1 MNHEY and CDR2 SVGEGT. This clonotype originated in an adult in good health. The specimen was peripheral blood, collected on day 0 of AZD1222 vaccination. V usage is TRBV6-2 or TRBV6-3 and J usage is TRBJ2-7, with no clear D. CDR3 sequence: CASSLRHPYEQYF. Here the CDR3 DNA reads TGTGCCAGCAGCCTTAGACACCCCTACGAGCAGTACTTC.